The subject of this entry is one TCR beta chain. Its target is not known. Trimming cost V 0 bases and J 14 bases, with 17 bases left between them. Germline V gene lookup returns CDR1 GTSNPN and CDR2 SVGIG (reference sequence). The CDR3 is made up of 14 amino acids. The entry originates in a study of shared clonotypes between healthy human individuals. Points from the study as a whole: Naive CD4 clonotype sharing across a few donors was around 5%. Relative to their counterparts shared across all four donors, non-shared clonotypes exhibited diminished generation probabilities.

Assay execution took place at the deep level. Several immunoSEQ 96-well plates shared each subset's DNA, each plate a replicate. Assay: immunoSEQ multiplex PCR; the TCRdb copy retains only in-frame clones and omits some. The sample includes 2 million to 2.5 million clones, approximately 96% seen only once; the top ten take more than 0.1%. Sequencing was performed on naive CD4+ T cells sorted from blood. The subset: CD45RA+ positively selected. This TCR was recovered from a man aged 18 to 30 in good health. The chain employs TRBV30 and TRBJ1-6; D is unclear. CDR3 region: CAWSVVGEGPTLHF. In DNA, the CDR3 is TGTGCCTGGAGTGTAGTAGGAGAGGGCCCGACCCTCCACTTT.